The T cell receptor beta chain described here comes from a study of blood T cell repertoires in COVID-19. Generated by immunoSEQ multiplex PCR, the TCRdb table keeps only in-frame clones and is missing some. The table includes 160,000 or so clones, 65% to 90% detected once. The sample holds one count of this clone. Trimming removed 2 bases at V and 2 bases at J, with 10 bases between. This CDR3 comprises 14 residues. CDR1 is MNHEY and CDR2 is SVGEGT in the germline V gene. The chain employs TRBV6-2 or TRBV6-3 and TRBJ2-7; the D gene is possibly TRBD1 (5 bases). This sequence originates from a human donor in a cohort sampled during active COVID-19. The sequencing sample was made of peripheral blood. The CDR3 DNA follows: TGTGCCAGCAGTTACCCCGCCAGGGCCTACGAGCAGTACTTC. Amino acid sequence: CASSYPARAYEQYF.